This T cell receptor beta chain is drawn from a study of cytomegalovirus exposure and HLA in healthy donors (dated by TCRdb to the late 2010s). Concerning the study at large: In an earlier analysis of some 610 of the donors, 250 to 350 Gb of sequence data and approximately 120 million unique TCR beta sequences from 150 million to 200 million T cells were reported. An early release that covered 500 to 800 HLA-typed donors contained approximately 300 gigabases of sequencing data and tens of millions of unique TCR sequences. Among the roughly 400 genotyped donors, about 83% belonged to the genetic ancestry cluster associated with self-reported Caucasian donors. The study was designed to test whether signatures of past pathogen exposure could be identified by cataloging public T cell receptors. The T cell repertoires of under 750 subjects were profiled by immunosequencing and related to cytomegalovirus serostatus. In addition to the first cohort of 666 subjects, a separate validation cohort of 130 or so different subjects was used. To predict cytomegalovirus infection status, the study brought together high-throughput TCR immunosequencing, statistical association of individual TCRs with disease status, and machine learning. A later analysis re-analyzed previously published TCR beta repertoires from 550 to 700 donors and added high-resolution HLA genotyping to study TCR occurrence patterns. The later analysis used no new phenotypic data to find candidate immune exposures, relying instead on TCR beta sequences and their occurrence across donors. To decide whether each TCR beta V gene segment behaved as functional or pseudogenic, an earlier analysis of fewer than 750 of the donors relied on high-throughput TCR beta sequencing. Donor age, sex, ethnicity and CMV serostatus were compiled alongside the repertoire data. A later genetic analysis took genome-wide SNP genotypes for about three fifths of the roughly 670 donors and used that subset as a discovery cohort. Every repertoire in the discovery cohort had been generated on one and the same sequencing platform. Class I and class II HLA loci were covered by the typing at four-digit resolution. The number of typed donors differed by locus: 629-630 for A, B, C, DRB1 and DQB1; 500 to 550 for DQA1; 606 for DPA1; and about 470 for DPB1. Five DR-DQ haplotypes were handled as single units for association and clustering because linkage in the cohort was strong. Among roughly 400 genotyped donors of the cohort, an average of about 240,000 unique TCR beta nucleotide sequences was sequenced per donor, of which roughly 17% were non-productive.

The cohort was made up of around 720 healthy bone marrow donors. At the time of sampling, all cohort members were nominally healthy, though unrecorded immune exposures were likely present. The donor was CMV seronegative and was included in the group of hundreds of seronegative cohort members. A peripheral blood sample was provided by each donor, and peripheral blood mononuclear cells were used for TCR beta sequencing. The Qiagen DNeasy Blood Extraction Kit was used to extract genomic DNA from the blood cell samples. A note on this clone: The target of this receptor is not known. No much larger clonotype is one base removed from it; base qualities were not supplied.

General conclusions and limits of the study: In a later analysis, most CMV-associated TCR beta chains were found to appear HLA-restricted, with HLA associations seemingly driven largely by CMV exposure. In both the original and validation cohorts, the classifier was reported to diagnose cytomegalovirus status with high specificity and sensitivity. A later genetic analysis associated a missense DCLRE1C variant with V-gene and J-gene trimming of TCR beta chains, and an independent cohort replicated the association. In a later analysis, several top co-occurrence clusters were reported to appear linked to parvovirus B19, influenza, CMV and Epstein-Barr virus. The authors suggested that the approach could potentially be extended to other disease states and immunological phenotypes. A group of highly shared sequence variants was considered likely to be a technical artifact of the sequencing pipeline. A later analysis associated around 16,000 TCR beta sequences with specific HLA alleles at a false discovery rate of 0.05. For the cohort, immune exposure information was limited to CMV serostatus. Because counts were too low, seventeen rarely observed V segments, including chromosome 9 orphons, were excluded from the earlier analysis of 500 to 700 of the donors. In vitro tests confirmed that three of the cytomegalovirus-associated TCR beta chains recognize cytomegalovirus antigens. Correlated functional status among segregating V segments might be attributable to linkage disequilibrium, but an unknown experimental factor could not be ruled out. When HLA alleles, especially DR and DQ, strongly co-occurred, attributing TCR associations to individual alleles was difficult. Across donors, most TCR sequences were observed very rarely, whereas some public TCRs were present in many individuals. In a later analysis, HLA-associated TCR beta chains were found to be more clonally expanded and to have lower generation probabilities than equally common non-associated chains. The study gave a list of under 200 TCR beta chains associated with cytomegalovirus. Because some donors lacked HLA typing at each locus, the association tests relied only on the typed subset. Broadly in line with IMGT annotations, most TCR beta V segments showed up in productive rearrangements about 87% or about 30% of the time in an earlier analysis of 450 to 600 of the donors. In a later analysis, TCR association rates were found to vary across HLA loci, with the most associated TCRs seen for DRB1 alleles and the fewest for HLA-C alleles. A later genetic analysis reported fewer N-insertions in productive TCRs among donors in an Asian-associated ancestry cluster than the roughly 700-donor mean. Because the 87-base-pair reads could not distinguish some IMGT-functional V segments, including TRBV6-2 and TRBV6-3, those segments were excluded. Sequencing depth was assumed to be roughly uniform across donors in the presence/absence analyses, though that assumption may not hold. A further reported finding was that TCR beta sequences accurately predicted the HLA-A and HLA-B alleles for most subjects in the first cohort. Only TCR beta chains were sequenced in this cohort, and the absence of alpha or paired-chain data limited detectable features.

Libraries were prepared through the immunoSEQ multiplex PCR assay. The multiplex PCR relied on a mix of 60 forward primers for TCR Vbeta segments and 13 reverse primers for TCR Jbeta segments. The CDR3 region of rearranged TCR beta genes was amplified from genomic DNA with a multiplex PCR assay. The amplified TCR beta libraries were sequenced on the Illumina HiSeq System as 87-base-pair reads. In the source study's methods: Across the 670 or so repertoires, a later analysis counted 60 million to 90 million unique TCR beta chains, about 10 million of which were shared by at least two donors. Raw reads were error-corrected and collapsed into unique sequences with a nearest-neighbor algorithm that merged closely related sequences to remove PCR and sequencing errors. V, D and J gene segments were assigned by aligning CDR3 sequences to IMGT reference sequences. For a sequence to be retained, a match of at least six nucleotides to both a V gene segment and a J gene segment was required. Rearrangements were called productive when the CDR3 lacked stop codons and stayed in frame with V and J; all others were non-productive. CDR3 was defined by IMGT convention, running from the second conserved V-encoded cysteine to the conserved J-encoded phenylalanine. The earlier analysis of about 590 of the donors excluded sequences that lacked an unambiguous match to a single V gene segment. In an earlier analysis of 587 of the donors, a V segment was called functional when productive rearrangements were above 56.7%, and segregating when the standard deviation between donors exceeded 5%. To diagnose cytomegalovirus status from the catalog of TCR beta chain sequences, a statistical classification framework was built. In a later analysis, V and J genes were assigned by comparing TCR nucleotide sequences against IMGT/GENE-DB human TR gene sequences. The TCRdist pipeline was used in a later analysis to assign CDR3 sequences and most-parsimonious VDJ recombination scenarios. In a later analysis, each TCR beta chain was defined by its CDR3 amino acid sequence together with its V-gene family, and reads without a unique V-gene family were excluded. As a way to deal with suspected cross-contamination and a sequencing artifact, a later analysis dropped approximately 570 nucleotide sequences that were highly shared and had low generation probability. A later analysis calculated a clonal expansion index for each public chain from normalized within-repertoire ranks of inferred template counts. In a later analysis, generation probabilities were computed with a VDJ recombination model fitted to out-of-frame rearrangements, and the resulting probabilities were checked against IGoR. In a later analysis, TCR-TCR, TCR-HLA and TCR-CMV co-occurrence was scored with hypergeometric tests, and a repertoire-size bias correction was applied to TCR pairs. To estimate false discovery rates, a later analysis permuted the HLA or CMV assignments 20 times. A later analysis grouped co-occurring TCRs with DBSCAN, adding TCRdist sequence similarity when clustering within HLA-allele-positive subsets. Repertoires with fewer than 30,000 or more than 120,000 public chains were left out of co-occurrence clustering, as were a few repertoires with anomalous nucleotide sharing. The table was pulled from immuneACCESS by TCRdb, which kept in-frame rearrangements only. Such tables lose some clones; where checked, under half of the loss comes from unresolved V genes, and the rest has no known cause. V, J and clone size derive from that table, while D and trimming were established from the DNA sequence. Recorded for this sample are 98,000 or so clones; 76% of them occurred a single time. More than 1.5% of the sample lies in the top ten.

Taken from cysteine to phenylalanine, the CDR3 has 16 residues. Just CDR3 DNA is preserved here, 48 bases in frame from base 1. In the germline V gene, CDR1 corresponds to MGHRA and CDR2 to YSYEKL. At the junction V is shortened by 1 base and J by 1 base, with 14 bases in between. Here the chain combines TRBV4-1 and TRBJ2-7; confidence is insufficient to name the D gene. The sequenced sample was PBMCs. The source is a man in his forties in good health and CMV-seronegative. The nucleotide sequence is given as TGCGCCAGCAGCCAAGTTTTGGCAGTTTCGTCCTACGAGCAGTACTTC. Translated, it reads CASSQVLAVSSYEQYF.